Detailed here is one T cell receptor (beta chain). Its cognate antigen has yet to be identified. Base quality data are lacking; no much larger clone is found one base away. These data come from a study of cytomegalovirus exposure and HLA in healthy donors (TCRdb year 2017). As for the study more broadly: According to an earlier analysis of 587 of the donors, about 179 million T cells yielded 120 million or so unique TCR beta sequences and around 280 Gb of sequence data. In an earlier analysis of more than 550 of the donors, high-throughput TCR beta sequencing was used to judge whether each TCR beta V gene segment behaved as functional or pseudogenic. Donor age, sex, ethnicity and CMV serostatus were collected together with the repertoire data. On average, roughly 240,000 unique TCR beta nucleotide sequences were sequenced per donor among more than 350 genotyped donors of the cohort, with 15% to 20% of those sequences being non-productive. Typing coverage varied by locus: about 620-640 donors for A, B, C, DRB1 and DQB1; under 550 for DQA1; more than 600 for DPA1; roughly 450 for DPB1. Along with the 666-subject first cohort, a separate validation cohort of over a hundred different subjects was used. HLA typing included class I and class II loci at four-digit resolution. The study was designed to test whether signatures of past pathogen exposure could be identified by cataloging public T cell receptors. Approximately 300 gigabases of sequencing data and around 85 million unique TCR sequences made up an early release that covered 500 to 700 HLA-typed donors. About five DR-DQ haplotypes were handled as single units for association and clustering, since linkage in the cohort was strong. A later genetic analysis took genome-wide SNP genotypes for about 65% of the 666 donors and used that subset as a discovery cohort. A later analysis re-examined previously published TCR beta repertoires from more than 600 donors and added high-resolution HLA genotyping to investigate patterns of TCR occurrence. Every repertoire in the discovery cohort had been generated on one and the same sequencing platform. Rather than drawing on any new phenotypic data, the later analysis identified candidate immune exposures from TCR beta sequences and the way those sequences occurred across donors. To predict cytomegalovirus infection status, the study combined high-throughput TCR immunosequencing, statistical association of individual TCRs with disease status, and machine learning. Of the roughly 400 genotyped donors, approximately 82% fell in the genetic ancestry cluster associated with self-reported Caucasian donors. The study profiled the T cell repertoires of under 850 subjects by immunosequencing and related them to cytomegalovirus serostatus.

General study outcomes and caveats: The authors suggested that the approach could potentially be extended to other disease states and immunological phenotypes. Most TCR sequences were observed very rarely across donors, whereas some public TCRs were present in many individuals. In this cohort, only TCR beta chains were sequenced, and detectable features were limited by the absence of alpha or paired-chain data. In the study, approximately 160 TCR beta chains were listed as associated with cytomegalovirus. A later analysis found that TCR association rates varied across HLA loci, with DRB1 alleles showing the most associated TCRs and HLA-C alleles the fewest. An association between a missense DCLRE1C variant and V-gene and J-gene trimming of TCR beta chains was found in a later genetic analysis and replicated in an independent cohort. Assigning TCR associations to individual alleles was difficult when HLA alleles, especially DR and DQ, strongly co-occurred. HLA typing was unavailable for some donors at each locus, so association tests used only the typed subset. A later analysis found that HLA-associated TCR beta chains were more clonally expanded and had lower generation probabilities than equally common non-associated chains. An earlier analysis of approximately 570 of the donors showed that most TCR beta V segments appeared in productive rearrangements either about 87% or about 30% of the time, which broadly matched IMGT annotations. The classifier was reported to diagnose cytomegalovirus status with high specificity and sensitivity in both the original and validation cohorts. A later genetic analysis reported fewer N-insertions in productive TCRs among donors in an Asian-associated ancestry cluster than the roughly 700-donor mean. Linkage disequilibrium might explain the correlated functional status among segregating V segments, but an unknown experimental factor could not be ruled out. CMV serostatus was the only immune exposure information available for the cohort. Roughly uniform sequencing depth across donors was assumed in presence/absence analyses, although this assumption may not hold. At a false discovery rate of 0.05, a later analysis linked 15,000 to 20,000 TCR beta sequences to specific HLA alleles. A later analysis reported that several top co-occurrence clusters appeared linked to parvovirus B19, influenza, CMV and Epstein-Barr virus. Most CMV-associated TCR beta chains appeared to be HLA-restricted in a later analysis, and the HLA associations seemed to be driven largely by CMV exposure. A few of the identified cytomegalovirus-associated TCR beta chains were confirmed in vitro to be specific for cytomegalovirus antigens. A further reported finding was that TCR beta sequences accurately predicted the HLA-A and HLA-B alleles for most subjects in the first cohort. Some IMGT-functional V segments, including TRBV6-2 and TRBV6-3, could not be told apart with the 87-base-pair reads, so those segments were excluded. Because counts were too low, about 18 rarely observed V segments, including chromosome 9 orphons, were excluded from the earlier analysis of roughly 580 of the donors. A cluster of highly shared sequence variants was judged likely to represent a technical artifact of the sequencing pipeline.

In total, approximately 690 healthy bone marrow donors made up the cohort. At the time of sampling, all cohort members were nominally healthy, though unrecorded immune exposures were likely present. The donor was CMV seropositive and was included in the group of almost 300 seropositive cohort members. A peripheral blood sample was provided by each donor, and peripheral blood mononuclear cells were used for TCR beta sequencing. Genomic DNA extraction from the blood cell samples was performed with the Qiagen DNeasy Blood Extraction Kit. From the cysteine up to the phenylalanine, the CDR3 has a length of 14 residues. The only DNA kept is the CDR3, 42 bases in frame from the first base. V ends up 4 bases short and J 4 bases short, with an unmatched junction base count of 7. The germline V gene (reference sequence) provides CDR1 GTSNPN and CDR2 SVGIG. Libraries were prepared through the immunoSEQ multiplex PCR assay. For the multiplex PCR, a mixture combining 60 forward primers for TCR Vbeta segments and 13 reverse primers for TCR Jbeta segments was used. The CDR3 region of rearranged TCR beta genes was amplified from genomic DNA by a multiplex PCR assay. The amplified TCR beta libraries were sequenced on the Illumina HiSeq System as 87-base-pair reads. For the original study's pipeline: Across the 670 or so repertoires, a later analysis counted tens of millions of unique TCR beta chains, 9 million to 14 million of which were shared by at least two donors. Raw reads were error-corrected and collapsed into unique sequences by a nearest-neighbor algorithm in which closely related sequences were merged to remove PCR and sequencing errors. Alignment of CDR3 sequences to IMGT reference sequences was used to assign V, D and J gene segments. For a sequence to be retained, a match of at least six nucleotides was required to both a V gene segment and a J gene segment. Rearrangements were called productive when the CDR3 lacked stop codons and stayed in frame with V and J; all others were non-productive. CDR3 was defined according to IMGT convention as the region running from the second conserved V-encoded cysteine to the conserved J-encoded phenylalanine. In an earlier analysis of 587 of the donors, sequences lacking an unambiguous match to a single V gene segment were excluded. In an earlier analysis of 450 to 750 of the donors, a V segment was called functional when productive rearrangements were above 56.7%, and segregating when the standard deviation between donors exceeded 5%. A statistical classification framework was developed to diagnose cytomegalovirus status using the catalog of TCR beta chain sequences. In a later analysis, TCR nucleotide sequences were compared against IMGT/GENE-DB human TR gene sequences so that V and J genes could be assigned. A later analysis assigned CDR3 sequences and most-parsimonious VDJ recombination scenarios with the TCRdist pipeline. In a later analysis, each TCR beta chain was defined by its CDR3 amino acid sequence together with its V-gene family, and reads without a unique V-gene family were excluded. In a later analysis, 550 to 650 highly shared, low-generation-probability nucleotide sequences were removed to address suspected cross-contamination and a sequencing artifact. For each public chain, a later analysis derived a clonal expansion index from normalized ranks of inferred template counts within each repertoire. In a later analysis, generation probabilities were computed using a VDJ recombination model fitted to out-of-frame rearrangements, and the results were checked against IGoR. In a later analysis, hypergeometric tests were used to score TCR-TCR, TCR-HLA and TCR-CMV co-occurrence, with a repertoire-size bias correction applied to TCR pairs. In a later analysis, false discovery rates were estimated by permuting HLA or CMV assignments 20 times. A later analysis grouped co-occurring TCRs with DBSCAN, adding TCRdist sequence similarity when clustering within HLA-allele-positive subsets. Repertoires with fewer than 30,000 or more than 120,000 public chains, plus five repertoires with anomalous nucleotide sharing, were excluded from co-occurrence clustering. Drawn from immuneACCESS, this table holds only the in-frame rearrangements with V and J called that TCRdb kept. Clones are partly lost; checked studies trace under half to an unresolved V gene and leave the rest unexplained. V, J and clone size derive from that table, while D and trimming were established from the DNA sequence. In this sample the table shows approximately 160,000 clones, roughly 79% of which occur a single time. Of the sample, 7% to 9% is held by the ten largest clones.

This sequence was found in a male donor in good health and CMV-seropositive. The sequence is built from TRBV30 and TRBJ2-1, and TRBD2 aligns with 7 junction nucleotides. The sequenced material came from PBMCs. The CDR3 in this case is CAWTFIAGYNEQFF. The DNA reads TGTGCCTGGACGTTTATAGCGGGTTACAATGAGCAGTTCTTC.